The T cell receptor beta chain described here comes from a study of T cells in Graves' hyperthyroidism and ophthalmopathy. Study summary: Peripheral blood specimens were obtained at initial diagnosis, prior to any treatment.

The CDR3 regions of TCR beta were amplified from RNA transcripts. Primed by the HTBI set, a first-round RT-PCR was run on the TCR CDR3. TCRdb re-called the multiplex PCR reads with MiXCR, one entry per CDR3 protein. The data hold 450,000 to 600,000 distinct CDR3 sequences, with about 20% observed a single time. Study-wide results and limits: For ophthalmopathy, model prediction preceded onset by a median about six months.

Per germline, CDR1 SEHNR and CDR2 FQNEAQ (reference sequence). The CDR3 covers 13 residues. V lost 5 bases, J lost 3 bases, and 11 bases lay in between. The table lists this clonotype with a few counts. Its matching antigen is unknown. This chain joins TRBV7-9 and TRBJ2-7; no clear D gene. The TCR sequence derives from a man aged 40-49 years with Graves' ophthalmopathy. The sample comprised blood. CDR3 amino acids: CASSPPGVYEQYF. DNA of the CDR3: TGTGCCAGCAGCCCCCCCGGCGTCTACGAGCAGTACTTC.